The TCR beta chain under discussion was sequenced for a study of blood T cell repertoires in COVID-19. Seattle-derived patients entered the study during active infection and were followed longitudinally. V shed 4 bases, J shed 0 bases, and the junction held 1 base outside the gene matches. Germline loops: CDR1 MGHRA, CDR2 YSYEKL. The CDR3 has 14 residues. Data came from immunoSEQ multiplex PCR; TCRdb stores just in-frame clones and leaves some out. The table has around 220,000 clones, approximately 86% seen once. Sequences were obtained from peripheral blood. The gene calls are TRBV4-1 and TRBJ2-3, with 7 nucleotides matching TRBD1. The source of this sequence is a woman between 45 and 65 years old with COVID-19, enrolled during active disease. Written as DNA, the CDR3 is TGCGCCAGCAGCCGGGACAGTAGCACAGATACGCAGTATTTT. Its protein product is CASSRDSSTDTQYF.